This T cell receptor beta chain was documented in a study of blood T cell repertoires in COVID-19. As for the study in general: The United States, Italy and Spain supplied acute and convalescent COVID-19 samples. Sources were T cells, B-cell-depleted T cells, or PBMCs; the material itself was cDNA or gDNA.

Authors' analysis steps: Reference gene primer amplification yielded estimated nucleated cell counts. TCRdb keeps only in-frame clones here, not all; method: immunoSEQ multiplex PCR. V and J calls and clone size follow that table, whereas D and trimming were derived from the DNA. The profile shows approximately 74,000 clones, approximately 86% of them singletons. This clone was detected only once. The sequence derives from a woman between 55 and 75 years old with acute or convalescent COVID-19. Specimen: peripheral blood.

The CDR3 loop reads CASSLSGNTDTQYF. DNA for the CDR3: TGTGCCAGCAGCTTATCGGGAAACACAGATACGCAGTATTTT. The J gene is TRBJ2-3, the V gene TRBV7-3; D is perhaps TRBD2 (5 bases). Trimming shortened V by 2 bases and J by 2 bases, and 8 bases separated the two germline ends. The CDR3 runs to 14 residues. Germline V gives CDR1 SGHTA, CDR2 FQGTGA.